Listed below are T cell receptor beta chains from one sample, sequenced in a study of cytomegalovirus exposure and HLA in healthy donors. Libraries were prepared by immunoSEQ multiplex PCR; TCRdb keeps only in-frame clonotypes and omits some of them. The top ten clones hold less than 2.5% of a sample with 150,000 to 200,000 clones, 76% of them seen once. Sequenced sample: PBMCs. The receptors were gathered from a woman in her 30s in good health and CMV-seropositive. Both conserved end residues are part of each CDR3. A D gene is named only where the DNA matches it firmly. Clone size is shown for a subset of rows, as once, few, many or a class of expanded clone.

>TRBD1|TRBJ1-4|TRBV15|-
CATSREKGLTGVNEKLFF
TGTGCCACCAGCAGAGAAAAGGGCCTAACAGGGGTTAATGAAAAACTGTTTTTT
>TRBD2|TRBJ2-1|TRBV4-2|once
CASSRGLAGAQTNEQFF
TGTGCCAGCAGCCGGGGACTAGCGGGGGCCCAGACCAATGAGCAGTTCTTC
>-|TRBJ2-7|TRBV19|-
CASSLGTALTYEQYF
TGTGCCAGTAGTTTGGGGACTGCCTTAACCTACGAGCAGTACTTC
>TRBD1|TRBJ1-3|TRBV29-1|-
CSVEDRQGARGNTIYF
TGCAGCGTTGAAGATCGACAGGGGGCAAGAGGAAACACCATATATTTT
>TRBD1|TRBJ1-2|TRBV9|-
CASTGGRGYTF
TGTGCCAGCACAGGGGGGAGAGGCTACACCTTC
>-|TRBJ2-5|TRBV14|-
CASSGGALRETQYF
TGTGCCAGCAGCGGGGGGGCACTGAGGGAGACCCAGTACTTC
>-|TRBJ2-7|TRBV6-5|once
CASSYGGGGTEQYF
TGTGCCAGCAGTTACGGGGGAGGCGGGACCGAGCAGTACTTC
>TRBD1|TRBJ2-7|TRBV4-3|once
CASSQGATGSVYEQYF
TGCGCCAGCAGCCAAGGGGCGACAGGGTCCGTGTACGAGCAGTACTTC
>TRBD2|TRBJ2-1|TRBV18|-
CASSPRGPSGGPSSYNEQFF
TGTGCCAGCTCACCACGAGGTCCTAGCGGGGGCCCTAGCTCCTACAATGAGCAGTTCTTC
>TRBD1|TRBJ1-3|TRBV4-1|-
CASSQSGTGASGNTIYF
TGCGCCAGCAGCCAGTCCGGGACAGGGGCTTCTGGAAACACCATATATTTT
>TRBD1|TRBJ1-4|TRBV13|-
CASSLSGQGGEKLFF
TGTGCCAGCAGCCTATCGGGACAGGGGGGTGAAAAACTGTTTTTT
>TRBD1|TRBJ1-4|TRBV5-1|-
CASSLMAGGEKLFF
TGCGCCAGCAGCTTGATGGCAGGGGGAGAAAAACTGTTTTTT
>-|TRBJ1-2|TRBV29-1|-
CSVGPNYGYTF
TGCAGCGTTGGGCCTAACTATGGCTACACCTTC
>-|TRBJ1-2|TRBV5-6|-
CASSLVDRVDYGYTF
TGTGCCAGCAGCTTGGTGGACAGAGTGGACTATGGCTACACCTTC
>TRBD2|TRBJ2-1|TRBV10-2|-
CASSESRGGSYNEQFF
TGCGCCAGCAGTGAGTCGCGGGGGGGGTCCTACAATGAGCAGTTCTTC
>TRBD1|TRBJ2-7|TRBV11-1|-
CASSLIGTGSSSYEQYF
TGTGCCAGCAGCTTAATAGGGACAGGGAGCTCCTCCTACGAGCAGTACTTC
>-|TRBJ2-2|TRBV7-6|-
CASSLALTVPELFF
TGTGCCAGCAGCTTAGCGCTAACGGTTCCCGAGCTGTTTTTT
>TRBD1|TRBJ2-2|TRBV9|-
CASSVALPGQGGIGELFF
TGTGCCAGCAGCGTAGCGTTACCGGGACAGGGGGGAATCGGGGAGCTGTTTTTT
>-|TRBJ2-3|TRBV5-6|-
CASSPSTGSADTQYF
TGTGCCAGCAGCCCATCGACAGGATCAGCGGATACGCAGTATTTT
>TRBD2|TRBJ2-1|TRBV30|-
CAWSELWTSGGAYNEQFF
TGTGCCTGGAGTGAACTCTGGACTAGCGGGGGGGCTTACAATGAGCAGTTCTTC
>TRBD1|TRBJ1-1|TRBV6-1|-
CASSDSTGRNTEAFF
TGTGCCAGCAGTGATTCGACAGGGCGAAACACTGAAGCTTTCTTT
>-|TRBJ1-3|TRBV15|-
CATSSRSSGNTIYF
TGTGCCACCAGCAGTAGAAGCTCTGGAAACACCATATATTTT
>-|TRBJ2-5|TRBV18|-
CASSPGLQETQYF
TGTGCCAGCTCACCGGGCCTGCAAGAGACCCAGTACTTC
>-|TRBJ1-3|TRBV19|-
CASSIKQGGNTIYF
TGTGCCAGTAGTATTAAACAGGGCGGCAACACCATATATTTT
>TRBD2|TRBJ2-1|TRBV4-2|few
CASSQSGTSSTNEQFF
TGTGCCAGCAGCCAATCCGGGACTAGCAGTACGAATGAGCAGTTCTTC
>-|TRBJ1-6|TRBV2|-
CASVLESYNSPLHF
TGTGCCAGCGTTTTGGAGTCCTATAATTCACCCCTCCACTTT
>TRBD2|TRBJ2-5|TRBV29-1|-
CSFIRDYWRETQYF
TGCAGCTTTATCCGGGACTATTGGAGAGAGACCCAGTACTTC
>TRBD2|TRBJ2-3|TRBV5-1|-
CASTGTSGGTFLPDTQYF
TGCGCCAGCACCGGGACTAGCGGGGGGACCTTCCTTCCAGATACGCAGTATTTT
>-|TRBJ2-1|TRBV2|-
CAIQRTPSSYNEQFF
TGTGCCATTCAGCGGACTCCGAGCTCCTACAATGAGCAGTTCTTC
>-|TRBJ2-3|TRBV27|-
CASSFSGTSTDTQYF
TGTGCCAGCAGTTTCTCCGGGACTTCCACAGATACGCAGTATTTT
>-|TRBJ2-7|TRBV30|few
CAWSADNSYEQYF
TGTGCCTGGAGTGCAGACAACTCCTACGAGCAGTACTTC
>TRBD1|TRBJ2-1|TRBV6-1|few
CASGDRGYNEQFF
TGTGCCAGCGGGGACAGGGGGTACAATGAGCAGTTCTTC
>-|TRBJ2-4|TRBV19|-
CASSITRNPSKNIQYF
TGTGCCAGTAGTATAACTAGGAATCCCTCCAAAAACATTCAGTACTTC
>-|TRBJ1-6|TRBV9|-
CASSSNRDSPLHF
TGTGCCAGCAGCTCCAACAGGGATTCACCCCTCCACTTT
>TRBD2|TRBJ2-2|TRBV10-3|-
CAIKTSGGANTGELFF
TGTGCCATAAAGACTAGCGGGGGGGCGAACACCGGGGAGCTGTTTTTT
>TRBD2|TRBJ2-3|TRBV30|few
CAWSPSAGGTDTQYF
TGTGCCTGGAGTCCGTCAGCGGGGGGGACAGATACGCAGTATTTT
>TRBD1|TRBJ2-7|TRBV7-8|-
CASSLLDRAGEQYF
TGTGCCAGCAGCTTGTTGGACAGGGCTGGGGAGCAGTACTTC
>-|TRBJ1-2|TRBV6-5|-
CASSYYGQAYGYTF
TGTGCCAGCAGTTACTACGGACAAGCTTATGGCTACACCTTC
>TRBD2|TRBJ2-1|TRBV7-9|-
CASSARGSSGTEQFF
TGTGCCAGCAGCGCTAGGGGGAGTAGCGGGACTGAGCAGTTCTTC
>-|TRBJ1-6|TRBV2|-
CASTGRGYNSPLHF
TGTGCCAGCACCGGCAGGGGCTATAATTCACCCCTCCACTTT
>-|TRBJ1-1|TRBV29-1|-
CSVEEEGWKTEAFF
TGCAGCGTTGAGGAGGAGGGGTGGAAGACTGAAGCTTTCTTT